These T cell receptor beta chains were read from a single sample in a study of cytomegalovirus exposure and HLA in healthy donors. Sequencing was performed with immunoSEQ multiplex PCR; in TCRdb, only in-frame clones are kept and a portion is missing. The sample gives 150,000 or so clones, 65% to 80% of which show up once; around 13% is in the top ten. The specimen sequenced was PBMCs. The origin of the receptors is a man aged 35 to 55 in good health and CMV-seropositive. The conserved cysteine and the conserved F or W are not part of the CDR3 here.

TRBJ1-2 | TRBV5-1 | ASSLAGTGDGYT
TRBJ2-5 | TRBV7-9 | ASSLALLASRETQY
TRBJ2-7 | TRBV14 | ASSPWDSSYEQY
TRBJ1-2 | TRBV6-1 | ASWNTGGHGYT
TRBJ1-2 | TRBV30 | AWGWQGANGYT
TRBJ1-5 | TRBV18 | ASSPDRVQQPQH
TRBJ2-1 | TRBV15 | ATSRGSGRGSNEQF
TRBJ1-5 | TRBV7-9 | ASSLTEQPQH
TRBJ2-5 | TRBV5-5 | ASSLEETQY
TRBJ2-1 | TRBV15 | ATSSKSGVGQF
TRBJ2-1 | TRBV25-1 | ASSEIGGYNEQF
TRBJ1-4 | TRBV9 | ASSVGTGANEKLF
TRBJ2-1 | TRBV19 | ASSIPPLDEQF
TRBJ2-5 | TRBV25-1 | ASSDHGGLAGAPLAQY
TRBJ1-5 | TRBV18 | ASSPGGASNQPQH
TRBJ2-2 | TRBV9 | ASSARTGPNTGELF
TRBJ2-5 | TRBV5-1 | ASSLSQQETQY
TRBJ2-1 | TRBV15 | ATRRLADNEQF
TRBJ2-1 | TRBV5-1 | ASSWTSFNEQF
TRBJ1-2 | TRBV6-5 | ASSSAGQGEIGYT
TRBJ1-3 | TRBV9 | ASSVEGRVSGNTIY
TRBJ1-5 | TRBV7-9 | ASSPQGAAQPQH
TRBJ2-3 | TRBV6-4 | ASSDSGGNTQY
TRBJ2-3 | TRBV4-2 | ASSQAPGQGVLTWTDTQY
TRBJ1-2 | TRBV6-1 | ASSESDYGYT
TRBJ1-5 | TRBV19 | ASSPRWGGRSNQPQH
TRBJ2-7 | TRBV11-1 | ASSHPGLAGGPYEQY
TRBJ1-4 | TRBV4-3 | ASSLQSGANEKLF
TRBJ1-1 | TRBV20-1 | SARRDTEAF
TRBJ2-2 | TRBV10-3 | AISESAGGPGTGELF
TRBJ2-1 | TRBV9 | ASSVVGGSGYNEQF
TRBJ2-3 | TRBV4-3 | ASSQPGGGASTDTQY
TRBJ1-1 | TRBV9 | ASSLGGGGTEAF
TRBJ2-7 | TRBV7-9 | ASSAEQGTYEQY
TRBJ2-3 | TRBV4-3 | ASSQVDRDTQY
TRBJ2-5 | TRBV21-1 | ASSSPQKVQETQY
TRBJ2-2 | TRBV2 | ASSRRQGHTGELF
TRBJ1-1 | TRBV30 | AWRGTSEAF